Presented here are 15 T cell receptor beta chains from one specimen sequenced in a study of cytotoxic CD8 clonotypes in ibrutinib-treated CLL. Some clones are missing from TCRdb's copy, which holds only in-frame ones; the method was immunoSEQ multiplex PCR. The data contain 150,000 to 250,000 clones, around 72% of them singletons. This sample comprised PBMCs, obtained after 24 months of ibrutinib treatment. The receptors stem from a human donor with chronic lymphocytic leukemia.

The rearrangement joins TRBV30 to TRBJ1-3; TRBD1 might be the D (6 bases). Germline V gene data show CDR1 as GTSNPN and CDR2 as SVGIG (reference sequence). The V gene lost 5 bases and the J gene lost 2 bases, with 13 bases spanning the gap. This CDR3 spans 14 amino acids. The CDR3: CAWVDSLPGNTIYF. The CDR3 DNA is TGTGCCTGGGTGGACAGTTTACCTGGAAACACCATATATTTT.

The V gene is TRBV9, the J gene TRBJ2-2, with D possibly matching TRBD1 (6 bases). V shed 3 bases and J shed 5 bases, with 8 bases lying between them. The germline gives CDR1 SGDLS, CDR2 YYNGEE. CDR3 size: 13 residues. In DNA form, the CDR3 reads TGTGCCAGCAGCGAGACAGGAACCGGGGAGCTGTTTTTT. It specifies CASSETGTGELFF.

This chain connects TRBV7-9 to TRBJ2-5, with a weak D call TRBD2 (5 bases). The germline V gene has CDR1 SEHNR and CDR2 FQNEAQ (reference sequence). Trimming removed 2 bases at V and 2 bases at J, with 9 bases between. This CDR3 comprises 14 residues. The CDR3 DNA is TGTGCCAGCAGCTTAATACTAGATCAAGAGACCCAGTACTTC. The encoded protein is CASSLILDQETQYF.

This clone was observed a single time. CDR3 protein: CAWSVFSGFEQFF. CDR3 in DNA: TGTGCCTGGAGTGTTTTCTCGGGGTTTGAGCAGTTCTTC. The V gene is TRBV30, the J gene TRBJ2-1, with D tentatively TRBD2 (5 bases). The length of the CDR3 is 13 residues. Trimming stripped 0 bases from V and 9 bases from J, with 12 bases between. In germline, CDR1 is GTSNPN, CDR2 SVGIG (reference sequence).

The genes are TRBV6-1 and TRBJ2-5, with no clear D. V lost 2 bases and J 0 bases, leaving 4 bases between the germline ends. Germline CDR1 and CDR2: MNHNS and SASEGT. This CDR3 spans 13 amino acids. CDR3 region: CASSETYQETQYF. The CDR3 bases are TGTGCCAGCAGTGAAACTTACCAAGAGACCCAGTACTTC.

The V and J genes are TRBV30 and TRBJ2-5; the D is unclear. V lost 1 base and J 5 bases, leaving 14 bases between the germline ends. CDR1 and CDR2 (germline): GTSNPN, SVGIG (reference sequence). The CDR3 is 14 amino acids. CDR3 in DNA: TGTGCCTGGAGTGAAATGGGGTTCTTCGAGACCCAGTACTTC. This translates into CAWSEMGFFETQYF.

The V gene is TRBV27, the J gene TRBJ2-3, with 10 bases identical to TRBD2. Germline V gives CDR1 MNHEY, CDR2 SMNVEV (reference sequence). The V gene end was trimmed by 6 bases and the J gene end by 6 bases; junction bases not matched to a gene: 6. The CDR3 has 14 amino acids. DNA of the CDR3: TGTGCCAGCAGGCCGGGACTAGCGTCCGATACGCAGTATTTT. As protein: CASRPGLASDTQYF.

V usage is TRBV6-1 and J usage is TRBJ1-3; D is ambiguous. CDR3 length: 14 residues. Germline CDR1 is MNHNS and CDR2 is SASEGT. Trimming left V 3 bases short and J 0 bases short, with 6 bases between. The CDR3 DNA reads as TGTGCCAGCAGTGATCCCGGCTCTGGAAACACCATATATTTT. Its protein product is CASSDPGSGNTIYF.

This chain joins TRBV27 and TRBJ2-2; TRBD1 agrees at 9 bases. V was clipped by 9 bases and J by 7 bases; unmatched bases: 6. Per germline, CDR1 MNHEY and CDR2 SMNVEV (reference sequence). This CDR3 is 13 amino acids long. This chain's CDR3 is CASSQGAGGELFF. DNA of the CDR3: TGTGCCAGTTCACAGGGGGCGGGCGGGGAGCTGTTTTTT.

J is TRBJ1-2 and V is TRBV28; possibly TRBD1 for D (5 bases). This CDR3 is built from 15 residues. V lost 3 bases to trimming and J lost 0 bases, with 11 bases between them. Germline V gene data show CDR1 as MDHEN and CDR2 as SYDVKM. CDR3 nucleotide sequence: TGTGCCAGCAGTTTGTCAGGGTCTCCTAACTATGGCTACACCTTC. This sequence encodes CASSLSGSPNYGYTF.

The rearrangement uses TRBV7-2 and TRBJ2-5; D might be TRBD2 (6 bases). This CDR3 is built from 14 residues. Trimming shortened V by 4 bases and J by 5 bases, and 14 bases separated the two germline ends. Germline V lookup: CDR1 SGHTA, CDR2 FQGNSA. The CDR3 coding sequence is TGTGCCAGCAGCTCCTATAGCGGCGAGGAGACCCAGTACTTC. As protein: CASSSYSGEETQYF.

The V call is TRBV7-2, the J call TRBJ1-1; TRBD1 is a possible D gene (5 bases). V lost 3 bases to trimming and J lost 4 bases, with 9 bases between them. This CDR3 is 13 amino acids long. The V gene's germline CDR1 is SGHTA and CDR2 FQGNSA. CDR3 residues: CASSFGDGTEAFF. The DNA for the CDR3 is TGTGCCAGCAGCTTTGGGGACGGCACTGAAGCTTTCTTT.

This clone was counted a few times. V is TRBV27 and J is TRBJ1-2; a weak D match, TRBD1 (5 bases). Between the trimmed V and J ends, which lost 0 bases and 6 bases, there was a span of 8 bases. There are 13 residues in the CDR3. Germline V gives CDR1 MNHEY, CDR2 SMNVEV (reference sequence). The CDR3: CASSLSQVDGYTF. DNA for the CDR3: TGTGCCAGCAGTTTATCACAGGTCGATGGCTACACCTTC.

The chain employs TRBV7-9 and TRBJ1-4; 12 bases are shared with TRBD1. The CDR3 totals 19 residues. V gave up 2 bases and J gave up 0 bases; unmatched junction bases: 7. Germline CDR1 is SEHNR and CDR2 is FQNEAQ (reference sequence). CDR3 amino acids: CASSLLRDRGPSTNEKLFF. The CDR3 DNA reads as TGTGCCAGCAGCTTACTCCGGGACAGGGGGCCGTCAACTAATGAAAAACTGTTTTTT.

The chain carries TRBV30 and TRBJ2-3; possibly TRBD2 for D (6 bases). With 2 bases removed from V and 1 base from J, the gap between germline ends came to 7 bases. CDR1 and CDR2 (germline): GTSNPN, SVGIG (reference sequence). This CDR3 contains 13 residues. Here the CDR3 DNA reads TGTGCCTGGAGTATAGCGGGCACAGATACGCAGTATTTT. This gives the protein CAWSIAGTDTQYF.